Listed below are T cell receptor beta chains from one sample, sequenced in a study of cytotoxic CD8 clonotypes in ibrutinib-treated CLL. Measured with immunoSEQ multiplex PCR; TCRdb has only the in-frame clones, and not every one. The top ten clones hold about 6.7% of a sample with some 300,000 clones, about 77% of them seen once. The input for sequencing was PBMCs, taken before ibrutinib treatment. The receptor source for this set is a human donor with chronic lymphocytic leukemia. CDR3s include the opening cysteine and the closing phenylalanine or tryptophan. A D gene is named only where the DNA matches it firmly. Where a row states a size, it is once, few, many or the class of an expanded clone; other rows omit it.

V	size	D	J	DNA	CDR3
TRBV27	NA	NA	TRBJ2-3	TGTGCCAGCAGTTTAAAAGCACCGGACCTAGATACGCAGTATTTT	CASSLKAPDLDTQYF
TRBV27	NA	TRBD2	TRBJ2-1	TGTGCCAGCAGCGGGACTAGCGGGGCCTATGAGCAGTTCTTC	CASSGTSGAYEQFF
TRBV7-2	NA	TRBD2	TRBJ2-7	TGTGCCAGCAGCGAGGGACTAGCGAGGACCTACGAGCAGTACTTC	CASSEGLARTYEQYF
TRBV6-5	NA	TRBD2	TRBJ2-2	TGTGCCAGCAGTTACGAGGCTAGCGGGAGGAGCGGGGAGCTGTTTTTT	CASSYEASGRSGELFF
TRBV18	NA	NA	TRBJ1-1	TGTGCCAGCTCACCGGTTGTGGACACTGAAGCTTTCTTT	CASSPVVDTEAFF
TRBV7-9	NA	NA	TRBJ2-3	TGTGCCAGCAGCTTAAGCGGCGGGTCCGTCACAGATACGCAGTATTTT	CASSLSGGSVTDTQYF
TRBV4-1	NA	NA	TRBJ1-1	TGCGCCAGCAGCCAAGAACAAATTGATTACACTGAAGCTTTCTTT	CASSQEQIDYTEAFF
TRBV10-3	NA	TRBD1	TRBJ2-7	TGTGCCATCAGTTACAGGGGTACCTACGAGCAGTACTTC	CAISYRGTYEQYF
TRBV14	once	NA	TRBJ2-1	TGTGCCAGCAGCCAAGCATGGGGTGGAGACAATGAGCAGTTCTTC	CASSQAWGGDNEQFF
TRBV11-2	NA	TRBD2	TRBJ2-1	TGTGCCAGCAGCTTAGATCGGGGACTAGTCGGAGGAAAGCAGTTCTTC	CASSLDRGLVGGKQFF
TRBV7-2	NA	NA	TRBJ2-7	TGTGCCAGCAGCCTCCACAAAAGGGGCCCGAGCTCCTACGAGCAGTACTTC	CASSLHKRGPSSYEQYF
TRBV7-6	NA	NA	TRBJ1-1	TGTGCCAGCAGCCTAGAAGCAGTGAACACTGAAGCTTTCTTT	CASSLEAVNTEAFF
TRBV28	NA	TRBD1	TRBJ2-3	TGTGCCAGCAATCCGGGACAGGGCACAGATACGCAGTATTTT	CASNPGQGTDTQYF
TRBV20-1	NA	NA	TRBJ1-2	TGCAGTGCTGCGGGGGTAGGTGGCTACACCTTC	CSAAGVGGYTF
TRBV4-2	NA	NA	TRBJ1-3	TGTGCCAGCAGCGAGAGGGTTGGAAACACCATATATTTT	CASSERVGNTIYF
TRBV29-1	NA	NA	TRBJ2-1	TGCAGCGTTGTGAGAGCCGGGGTGGAGCAGTTCTTC	CSVVRAGVEQFF
TRBV9	NA	NA	TRBJ1-5	TGTGCCAGCAGCGTAGCAGGGGCCGGTCAGCCCCAGCATTTT	CASSVAGAGQPQHF
TRBV7-9	few	TRBD2	TRBJ2-7	TGTGCCAGCAGCTCCAGGACTAGCAGGAGCTACGAGCAGTACTTC	CASSSRTSRSYEQYF
TRBV18	NA	NA	TRBJ2-2	TGTGCCAGCTCACCACCGAACGACGGGGAGCTGTTTTTT	CASSPPNDGELFF
TRBV15	NA	TRBD2	TRBJ2-1	TGTGCCACCAGCCGCGGGGGGAGCTCCTACAATGAGCAGTTCTTC	CATSRGGSSYNEQFF
TRBV9	NA	NA	TRBJ1-2	TGTGCCAGCAGCGTAGGATCGGGGAACTATGGCTACACCTTC	CASSVGSGNYGYTF
TRBV27	NA	TRBD2	TRBJ2-1	TGTGCCAGCAGTTTAGTAGGGGCCCGGACTAGCTTCAATGAGCAGTTCTTC	CASSLVGARTSFNEQFF